This T cell receptor (beta chain) is drawn from a study of blood T cell repertoires in COVID-19. The wider study: The cDNA or gDNA used as material had been derived from T cells, B-cell-depleted T cells, or PBMCs.

V was cut by 1 base and J by 3 bases, with 10 bases left in between. This CDR3 is built from 14 residues. Looked up from germline, CDR1 is SGDLS and CDR2 is YYNGEE. Clones were sequenced by immunoSEQ multiplex PCR, and TCRdb holds only the in-frame ones, with some missing. The sample shows 75,000 to 95,000 clones, roughly 85% of them seen only once. Seattle researchers signed up patients amid active infection and tracked them longitudinally. This receptor was obtained from a woman aged 60-75 years with COVID-19, enrolled during active disease. The sequencing sample was made of peripheral blood. V is TRBV9 and J is TRBJ1-1, with D unresolved. The DNA for the CDR3 is TGTGCCAGCAGCGTAACAGTGGTGGACACTGAAGCTTTCTTT. Its protein product is CASSVTVVDTEAFF.